Detailed here is one T cell receptor (beta chain). Antigen specificity is unknown. Documented treatment: roughly 10-day PBMC culture with coronavirus spike peptide pools or control peptides (ViraFEST assay). Under the ViraFEST approach, antigen-specific T cells were expanded with peptide pools and TCRs subsequently sequenced. The Oncomine TCR Beta short-read assay was what sequenced the DNA obtained from cultured CD4+ T cells. In TCRdb, the PCR reads were re-called with MiXCR into one record per CDR3 protein. Among roughly 14,000 distinct CDR3 sequences listed, approximately 49% were seen once. The entry originates in a study of vaccination and CD4 T cells after COVID-19. Germline CDR1 MNHEY, CDR2 SMNVEV (reference sequence). CDR3 length: 13 residues. V lost 8 bases to trimming and J lost 3 bases; unmatched junction nucleotides: 4.

This receptor was identified in a human donor who had recovered from COVID-19. J is TRBJ2-7 and V is TRBV27; 10 bases are a match to TRBD2. This sample comprised CD4+ T cells from blood, cultured in vitro, obtained before SARS-CoV-2 vaccination. CDR3 nucleotide sequence: TGTGCCAGCCCGGCTAGCGGGAGCTACGAGCAGTACTTC. Protein product: CASPASGSYEQYF.